The clone carrying this TCR beta chain is judged medium-sized (0.01 to 0.1%). Its specificity is not known. Sequenced patients had shown CD8+CD57+ cell expansion by flow cytometry. According to the study, genomic DNA was the template for TCR beta VDJ and CDR3 profiling. TCRdb redid the calling of the reads with MiXCR, one entry per CDR3 protein. The table has about 160,000 distinct CDR3 sequences, around 48% seen once. This entry comes from a study of CD8+CD57+ T cells in acquired aplastic anemia. Trimming shortened V by 3 bases and J by 6 bases, and 8 bases separated the two germline ends. In germline, CDR1 is SEHNR, CDR2 FQNEAQ (reference sequence). CDR3 length: 13 amino acids. General study points: Statistical testing detected no significant gap in CD8+ Simpson's diversity between patients and controls.

This chain joins TRBV7-9 and TRBJ2-2; D remains unclear. The sample taken for sequencing was sorted CD4+, CD8+, or CD8+CD57+ T cells (not recorded which) from PBMCs. This receptor was identified in a human donor with aplastic anemia. The CDR3 coding sequence is TGTGCCAGCAGCTTGGAAGGGTCCGGGGAGCTGTTTTTT. It is translated as CASSLEGSGELFF. The full variable domain, rest sourced from reference TRBV7-9 and TRBJ2-2, is DTGVSQNPRHKITKRGQNVTFRCDPISEHNRLYWYRQTLGQGPEFLTYFQNEAQLEKSRLLSDRFSAERPKGSFSTLEIQRTEQGDSAMYLCASSLEGSGELFFGEGSRLTVL.